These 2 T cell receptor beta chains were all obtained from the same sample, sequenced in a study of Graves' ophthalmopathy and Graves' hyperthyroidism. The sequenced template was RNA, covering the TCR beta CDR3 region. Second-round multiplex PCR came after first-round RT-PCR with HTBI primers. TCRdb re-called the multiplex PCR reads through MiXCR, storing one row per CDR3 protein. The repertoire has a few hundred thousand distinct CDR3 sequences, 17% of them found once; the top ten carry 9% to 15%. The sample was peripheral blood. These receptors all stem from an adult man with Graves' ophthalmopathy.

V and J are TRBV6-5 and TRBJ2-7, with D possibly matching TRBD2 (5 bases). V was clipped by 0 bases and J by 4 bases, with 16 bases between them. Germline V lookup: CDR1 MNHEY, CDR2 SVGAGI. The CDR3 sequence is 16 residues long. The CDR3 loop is CASSYSSGWAVYEQYF. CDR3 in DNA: TGTGCCAGCAGTTACTCGAGCGGTTGGGCCGTATACGAGCAGTACTTC.

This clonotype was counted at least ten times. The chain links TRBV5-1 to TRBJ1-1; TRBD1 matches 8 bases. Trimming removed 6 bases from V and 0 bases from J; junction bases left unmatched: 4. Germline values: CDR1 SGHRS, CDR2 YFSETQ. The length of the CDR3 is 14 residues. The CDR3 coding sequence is TGCGCCAGCACCTACAGGGGGATGAACACTGAAGCTTTCTTT. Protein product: CASTYRGMNTEAFF. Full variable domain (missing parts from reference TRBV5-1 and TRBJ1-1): KAGVTQTPRYLIKTRGQQVTLSCSPISGHRSVSWYQQTPGQGLQFLFEYFSETQRNKGNFPGRFSGRQFSNSRSEMNVSTLELGDSALYLCASTYRGMNTEAFFGQGTRLTVV.